Here is one T cell receptor (beta chain) with its context. Between the trimmed V and J ends, which lost 1 base and 6 bases, there was a span of 18 bases. CDR1 and CDR2 (germline): SGHNT, YENEEA. The CDR3 covers 16 residues. This sample was included in a study of control samples from healthy donors and cancer patients. Using immunoSEQ multiplex PCR, the repertoire was profiled, and TCRdb retains in-frame clones only, with some absent. The sample yields about 44,000 clones, around 87% seen once. The genes are TRBV11-3 and TRBJ1-2; perhaps TRBD1 as D (5 bases). Sequences were obtained from PBMCs. The TCR sequence derives from a woman aged 55-69 years with lung cancer. This chain's CDR3 is CASSLGKWDGNDGYTF. The CDR3, as DNA: TGTGCCAGCAGCTTAGGCAAATGGGACGGTAATGATGGCTACACCTTC.